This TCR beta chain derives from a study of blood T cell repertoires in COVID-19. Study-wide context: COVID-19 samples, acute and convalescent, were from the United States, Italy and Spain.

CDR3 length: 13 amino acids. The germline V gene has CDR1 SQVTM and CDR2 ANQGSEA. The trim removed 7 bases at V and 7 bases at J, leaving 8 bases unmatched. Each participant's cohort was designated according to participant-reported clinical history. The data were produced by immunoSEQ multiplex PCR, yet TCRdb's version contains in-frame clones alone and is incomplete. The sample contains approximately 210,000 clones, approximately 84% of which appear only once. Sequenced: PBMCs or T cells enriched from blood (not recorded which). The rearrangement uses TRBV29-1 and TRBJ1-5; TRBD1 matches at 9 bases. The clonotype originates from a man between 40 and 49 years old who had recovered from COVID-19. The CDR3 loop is CSAGQGLGQPQHF. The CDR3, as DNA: TGCAGCGCGGGACAGGGTTTGGGCCAGCCCCAGCATTTT.